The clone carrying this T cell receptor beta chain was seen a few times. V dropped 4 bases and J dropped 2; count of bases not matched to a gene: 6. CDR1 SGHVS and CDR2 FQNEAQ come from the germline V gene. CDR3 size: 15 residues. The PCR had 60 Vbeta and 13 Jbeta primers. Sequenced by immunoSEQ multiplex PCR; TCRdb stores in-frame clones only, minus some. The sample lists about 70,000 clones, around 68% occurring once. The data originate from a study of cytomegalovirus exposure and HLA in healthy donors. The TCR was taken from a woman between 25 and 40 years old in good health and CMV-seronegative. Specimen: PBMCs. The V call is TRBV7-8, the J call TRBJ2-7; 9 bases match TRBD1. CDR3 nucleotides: TGTGCCAGCAGCTCGCCGACAGGGGGAACCTACGAGCAGTACTTC. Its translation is CASSSPTGGTYEQYF.